This T cell receptor (beta chain) was retrieved from a study of cytomegalovirus exposure and HLA in healthy donors. The table came from immunoSEQ multiplex PCR; TCRdb's copy has only in-frame clones and leaves some out. The table lists 140,000 to 150,000 clones, about 94% of them singletons. CDR3 length equals 12 residues. V lost 6 bases to trimming and J lost 6 bases, with 12 bases between them. The germline gives CDR1 SNHLY, CDR2 FYNNEI. J is TRBJ2-7 and V is TRBV2; D is ambiguous. The sequenced sample consisted of PBMCs. The receptor was isolated from a man aged 18 to 35 in good health and CMV-seropositive. The DNA of the CDR3 is TGTGCCAGCAGGATCAGTGCTAGCGAGCAGTACTTC. Translated: CASRISASEQYF.